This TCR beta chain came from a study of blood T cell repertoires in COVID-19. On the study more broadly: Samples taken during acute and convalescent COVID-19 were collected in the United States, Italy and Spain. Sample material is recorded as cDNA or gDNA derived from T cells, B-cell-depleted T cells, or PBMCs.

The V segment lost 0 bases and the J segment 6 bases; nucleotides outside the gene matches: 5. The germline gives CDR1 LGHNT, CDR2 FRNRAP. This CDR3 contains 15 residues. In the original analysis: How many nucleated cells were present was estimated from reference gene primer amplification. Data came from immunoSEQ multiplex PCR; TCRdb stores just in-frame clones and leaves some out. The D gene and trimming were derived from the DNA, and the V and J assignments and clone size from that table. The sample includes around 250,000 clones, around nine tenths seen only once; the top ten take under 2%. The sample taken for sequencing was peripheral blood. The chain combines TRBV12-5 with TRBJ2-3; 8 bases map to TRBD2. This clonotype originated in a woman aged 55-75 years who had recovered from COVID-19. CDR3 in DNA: TGTGCTAGTGGTTTGGTAACGGGGGGGTCGGATACGCAGTATTTT. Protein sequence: CASGLVTGGSDTQYF.